This T cell receptor beta chain was identified in a study of T cells in Graves' hyperthyroidism and ophthalmopathy. In this sample, this clonotype turned up many times. Its antigen is unknown. Amplification targeted TCR beta CDR3 regions from RNA transcripts. TCR CDR3 underwent first-round RT-PCR with the HTBI primer set. MiXCR, run by TCRdb on the multiplex PCR reads, gives a single entry per CDR3 protein. The table includes approximately 300,000 distinct CDR3 sequences, around a sixth detected once. A lack of ophthalmopathy progression within 18 months defined stable Graves' hyperthyroidism. The patients, who ranged from 18 to 65 in age, presented with newly diagnosed hyperthyroidism lasting under 2 months. Exclusion criteria comprised uncontrolled infection, other autoimmune disease, pregnancy or lactation. This CDR3 is 15 amino acids long. V lost 1 base and J lost 5; bases outside the gene matches: 6. Germline CDR1 reads MDHEN; CDR2 reads SYDVKM.

General study findings and limits: Expanded thyroid clonotypes (above 0.001) were mostly also found in blood.

The TCR sequence derives from a man aged 30 to 39 with Graves' hyperthyroidism. Material: blood. The rearrangement links TRBV28 to TRBJ2-7; 9 bases agree with TRBD1. Here the CDR3 reads CASSLYGTGKNEQYF. CDR3 DNA sequence: TGTGCCAGCAGTTTATACGGGACAGGGAAGAACGAGCAGTACTTC. Using reference TRBV28 and TRBJ2-7 for the parts outside the CDR3, the full variable domain is DVKVTQSSRYLVKRTGEKVFLECVQDMDHENMFWYRQDPGLGLRLIYFSYDVKMKEKGDIPEGYSVSREKKERFSLILESASTNQTSMYLCASSLYGTGKNEQYFGPGTRLTVT.